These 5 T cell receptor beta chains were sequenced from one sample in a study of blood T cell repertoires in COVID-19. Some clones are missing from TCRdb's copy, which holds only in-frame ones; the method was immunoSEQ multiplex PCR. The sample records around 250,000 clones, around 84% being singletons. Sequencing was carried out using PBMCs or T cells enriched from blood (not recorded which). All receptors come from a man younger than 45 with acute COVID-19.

CDR3: CASSGNSGTDTQYF. The CDR3 DNA reads as TGTGCCAGCAGTGGAAATAGCGGCACAGATACGCAGTATTTT. This sequence joins TRBV6-4 and TRBJ2-3, with a possible D match to TRBD2 (5 bases). CDR1 is MRHNA, CDR2 SNTAGT, per germline. CDR3 size: 14 residues. V was clipped by 4 bases and J by 1 base, with 9 bases between them.

CDR3 bases: TGTGCCAGCAGCTTAGTGGCGGGAGTCCCCGGGGAGCTGTTTTTT. It encodes CASSLVAGVPGELFF. This sequence joins TRBV11-2 and TRBJ2-2, with 7 bases fitting TRBD2. The J segment lost 6 bases and the V segment lost 1 base, leaving 5 bases of the junction unmatched. Germline-derived CDR1 and CDR2 are SGHAT and FQNNGV. This CDR3 has 15 residues.

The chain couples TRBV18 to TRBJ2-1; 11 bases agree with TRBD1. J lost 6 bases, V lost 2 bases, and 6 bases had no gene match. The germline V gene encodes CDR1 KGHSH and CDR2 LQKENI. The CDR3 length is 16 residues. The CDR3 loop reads CASSPTTGTGGNEQFF. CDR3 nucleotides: TGTGCCAGCTCACCAACCACCGGGACAGGGGGCAATGAGCAGTTCTTC.

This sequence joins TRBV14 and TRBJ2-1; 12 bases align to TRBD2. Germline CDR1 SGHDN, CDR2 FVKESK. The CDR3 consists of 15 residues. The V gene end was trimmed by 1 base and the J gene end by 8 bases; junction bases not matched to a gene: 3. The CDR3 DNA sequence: TGTGCCAGCAGCCAAGCTAGCGGGAGGGCCCATGAGCAGTTCTTC. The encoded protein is CASSQASGRAHEQFF.

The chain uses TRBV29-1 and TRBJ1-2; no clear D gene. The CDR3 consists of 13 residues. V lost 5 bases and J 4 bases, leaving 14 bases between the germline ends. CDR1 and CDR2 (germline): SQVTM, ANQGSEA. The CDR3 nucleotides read TGCAGCGTTAGTACGTCTGAGGTCTATGGCTACACCTTC. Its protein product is CSVSTSEVYGYTF.